The sequence of this TCR beta chain was determined in a study of T cell changes during pregnancy in multiple sclerosis. Germline-derived CDR1 and CDR2 are LNHDA and SQIVND (reference sequence). The V and J ends lost 9 bases and 5 bases, in that order; junction bases with no gene match: 16. This CDR3 is 16 amino acids long. This clone was seen a single time. The table came from immunoSEQ multiplex PCR; TCRdb's copy has only in-frame clones and leaves some out. The repertoire holds 75,000 to 95,000 clones, with 85% to 95% as singletons. This receptor was identified in a female donor in good health, enrolled as a control in a pregnancy study. V usage is TRBV19 and J usage is TRBJ2-1, with 7 bases fitting TRBD1. The sequences come from peripheral blood, collected in the first trimester of pregnancy. The CDR3 nucleotides read TGTGCCAGCCGTCCGGGACAGAATTATTACGACAATGAGCAGTTCTTC. Translated: CASRPGQNYYDNEQFF.